The T cell receptor (beta chain) under discussion was sequenced for a study of response to subunit inactivated influenza vaccine. TCRdb re-called the RT-PCR reads through MiXCR, storing one row per CDR3 protein. The sample includes 700,000 to 900,000 distinct CDR3 sequences, around 20% of them seen just once. Notes on the study in general: Authors suggested each seasonal influenza vaccination recruits few new T cells.

Points on this clonotype: Antigen unknown.

The sequenced sample was PBMCs from blood, obtained 4 to 6 days after vaccination. The TCR comes from a man aged 45-65 years who received an inactivated influenza vaccine.

For the CDR3, the DNA is TGCGCCAGCAGCTTGGCCGTGGGGGGCCCCCCCCATGAGCAGTTCTTC. As protein: CASSLAVGGPPHEQFF. The chain couples TRBV5-1 to TRBJ2-1, with D perhaps matching TRBD1 or TRBD2 (6 bases each). The CDR3 is made up of 16 amino acids. From germline, CDR1 is SGHRS and CDR2 YFSETQ. V lost 0 bases, J lost 8 bases, and 18 bases lay in between.